This T cell receptor (beta chain) originates from a study of post-analysis software for immune sequencing data. Study-level information: Courses of disease covered relapsing-remitting, secondary progressive and progressive-relapsing multiple sclerosis.

The study, taken as a whole, reports: The study found significantly lower normalized Chao1 diversity in multiple sclerosis patients than in controls.

Presence of unique molecular identifiers characterized the TCR beta cDNA libraries. It was from roughly 1 to 10 million T cells that about half a million cDNA molecules came. From the PCR reads, TCRdb called clonotypes with MiXCR, one entry per CDR3 protein. The sample carries around 200,000 distinct CDR3 sequences, 29% recorded once. In the case of this clonotype: Its matching antigen is unknown.

Sequencing was done on a sample of blood. The clonotype comes from a girl aged 2-17 years with multiple sclerosis.

CDR3: CSWWLGNYGYTF. CDR3 nucleotides: TGCAGCTGGTGGTTGGGTAACTATGGCTACACCTTC. The rearrangement links TRBV29-1 to TRBJ1-2; no firm D call. There are 12 residues in the CDR3. Germline CDR1 SQVTM, CDR2 ANQGSEA. Trimming took 8 bases from V and 1 from J, leaving 11 bases between them.